Below, 13 T cell receptor beta chains from the same sample are listed, as sequenced in a study of read filtering for tumor transcriptome and immune sequencing. This library used roughly 430 ng RNA and molecular barcoded adaptors spanning alpha/delta and beta/gamma chains. TCRdb reanalysed the reads using MiXCR and keeps one entry per CDR3 protein. The repertoire holds about 41,000 distinct CDR3 sequences, with 10% to 15% as singletons. Material for sequencing was a population of CD138-negative cells sorted from bone marrow. These receptors were collected from a donor at least 40 years old with multiple myeloma.

As concerns this clonotype: This may arise from a read error, as a much more abundant clone is one base away. This chain links TRBV6-5 with TRBJ1-2; D not resolved. Germline V CDR1 and CDR2: MNHEY, SVGAGI. Trimming cost V 8 bases and J 8 bases, with 18 bases left between them. The CDR3 runs 13 residues. CDR3 region: CASAPRTRDGYTF. CDR3 nucleotide sequence: TGTGCCAGCGCCCCTAGGACTCGAGACGGCTACACCTTC.

A word on this clonotype: This CDR3 is missing its conserved last phenylalanine or tryptophan, likely due to a read error. This sequence joins TRBV19 and TRBJ2-2; D gene uncertain. CDR1 is LNHDA, CDR2 SQIVND, per germline (reference sequence). The CDR3 runs 15 residues. V gave up 7 bases and J gave up 2 bases, with 14 bases separating them. CDR3 amino acids: CASTYTWENTGELFS. CDR3 coding DNA: TGTGCCAGTACCTATACCTGGGAAAACACCGGGGAGCTGTTTTCT.

This clonotype was counted between two and nine times. The V gene is TRBV25-1, the J gene TRBJ1-1, with D perhaps TRBD1 (5 bases). The CDR3 runs 16 residues. Germline-derived CDR1 and CDR2 are MGHDK and SYGVNS. Trimming left V 3 bases short and J 2 bases short, with 16 bases between. The CDR3 here is CASSDSSPGQNTEAFF. The CDR3 DNA follows: TGTGCCAGCAGTGATTCTTCTCCGGGGCAAAACACTGAAGCTTTCTTT.

This clonotype has a count of ten or more. The V gene is TRBV5-1, the J gene TRBJ2-7; 9 bases map to TRBD1. Germline lookup yields CDR1 SGHRS and CDR2 YFSETQ. Trimming at V came to 4 bases and at J to 3 bases, leaving 8 bases not matched to a gene. The CDR3 consists of 15 residues. CDR3: CASSPGPDRGYEQYF. DNA of the CDR3: TGCGCCAGCAGCCCCGGACCGGACAGGGGCTACGAGCAGTACTTC.

This clonotype has ten or more counts. The V call is TRBV7-8, the J call TRBJ2-7, with 7 bases matching TRBD2. This CDR3 has 14 residues. The germline V gene encodes CDR1 SGHVS and CDR2 FQNEAQ. V trimming: 1 base; J trimming: 6 bases; junction bases outside the gene matches: 6. This CDR3 reads CASSLDGEGTEQYF. As DNA, the CDR3 is TGTGCCAGCAGCTTAGACGGGGAGGGAACCGAGCAGTACTTC. Complete variable domain (other parts from reference TRBV7-8 and TRBJ2-7): GAGVSQSPRYKVAKRGQDVALRCDPISGHVSLFWYQQALGQGPEFLTYFQNEAQLDKSGLPSDRFFAERPEGSVSTLKIQRTQQEDSAVYLCASSLDGEGTEQYFGPGTRLTVT.

In this sample, this clonotype turned up a few times. It may be a read error: a sequence one base away is much more abundant. This chain joins TRBV29-1 and TRBJ2-2, with D possibly TRBD2 on 6 matching bases. The CDR3 contains 12 residues. V was pared by 4 bases and J by 6 bases, with 9 bases between. CDR1 SQVTM and CDR2 ANQGSEA come from the germline V gene. Here the CDR3 DNA reads TGCAGCGTTGCAGGAGGGTCCGGGGAGCTGTTTTTT. Its protein product is CSVAGGSGELFF.

The table lists this clonotype with many counts. This chain connects TRBV5-6 to TRBJ1-5; D is unresolved. Trimming cost V 3 bases and J 0 bases, with 10 bases left between them. CDR3 size: 15 residues. Germline assignment: CDR1 SGHDT and CDR2 YYEEEE. The CDR3 DNA reads TGTGCCAGCAGCTCCTGGGCCATTAGCAATCAGCCCCAGCATTTT. Amino acids: CASSSWAISNQPQHF.

This clonotype was picked up one time. With only one base between it and a far larger clone, this is likely a read error. It is likely a read error, because the conserved phenylalanine at the end of the CDR3 is missing. This chain joins TRBV7-9 and TRBJ2-1; the D gene is possibly TRBD2 (10 bases). Germline V lookup: CDR1 SEHNR, CDR2 FQNEAQ (reference sequence). The CDR3 runs 15 residues. Trimming removed 2 bases at V and 12 bases at J, with 20 bases between. The CDR3 region is CASSLRELAGQGQFL. CDR3 DNA sequence: TGTGCCAGCAGCTTACGGGAACTAGCGGGACAGGGGCAGTTCCTC.

This clonotype was observed many times. The J gene is TRBJ2-3, the V gene TRBV5-1, with 15 positions matching TRBD2. CDR3 length: 16 amino acids. V was clipped by 5 bases and J by 4 bases; unmatched bases: 5. Germline V gene sequence: CDR1 SGHRS, CDR2 YFSETQ. CDR3 coding DNA: TGCGCCAGCAGTTACGGGACTAGCGGGGGGTCAGATACGCAGTATTTT. It yields the protein CASSYGTSGGSDTQYF.

The table lists this clonotype with many counts. The chain has TRBV5-1 and TRBJ2-5, with 8 bases lining up with TRBD2. V lost 4 bases to trimming and J lost 5 bases; unmatched junction nucleotides: 10. Germline V gives CDR1 SGHRS, CDR2 YFSETQ. This CDR3 contains 15 residues. CDR3 amino acids: CASSVAGLEIETQYF. In DNA form, the CDR3 reads TGCGCCAGCAGCGTGGCGGGACTAGAAATCGAGACCCAGTACTTC.

At least ten counts were recorded for this clonotype. The V gene is TRBV27, the J gene TRBJ2-6; D gene uncertain. CDR3 length equals 15 residues. CDR1 MNHEY and CDR2 SMNVEV come from the germline V gene (reference sequence). V gave up 1 base and J gave up 0 bases, with 4 bases separating them. CDR3 sequence: CASSLLGSGANVLTF. The CDR3 nucleotides read TGTGCCAGCAGTTTATTGGGCTCTGGGGCCAACGTCCTGACTTTC.

The genes are TRBV20-1 and TRBJ2-5; no firm D call. Trimming cost V 1 base and J 4 bases, with 16 bases left between them. CDR1 and CDR2 from the germline V gene are DFQATT and SNEGSKA (reference sequence). This CDR3 spans 15 amino acids. In DNA, the CDR3 is TGCAGTGCTAGAGTCATGGGATTGGGCGGAGAGACCCAGTACTTC. The encoded protein is CSARVMGLGGETQYF.

Ten or more counts support this clonotype. The gene calls are TRBV5-1 and TRBJ2-3; D uncertain. This CDR3 region has 12 residues. V shed 2 bases and J shed 10 bases, with 11 bases lying between them. Germline CDR1 reads SGHRS; CDR2 reads YFSETQ. The CDR3 DNA follows: TGCGCCAGCAGCTTTTCCATTGGTGCGCAGTATTTT. Protein: CASSFSIGAQYF.